Listed here are 18 T cell receptor beta chains from one sample, sequenced in a study of T cell repertoires in cytomegalovirus infection. TCRdb re-derived calls from the reads in MiXCR, one entry per CDR3 protein. The table records some 450,000 distinct CDR3 sequences, 31% of them present only once. Input material: PBMCs. The receptors derive from a human donor in good health (CMV status not recorded). Some clones in this sample may be carry-over from other donors' samples.

This clonotype was seen ten or more times. The chain links TRBV7-2 to TRBJ1-2; D might be TRBD1 (5 bases). Germline V gene lookup returns CDR1 SGHTA and CDR2 FQGNSA. The CDR3 is 15 amino acids. Trimming left V 0 bases short and J 7 bases short, with 15 bases between. The CDR3 DNA reads TGTGCCAGCAGCTTAGCGCTCGCGGGGGAAAGTGGCTACACCTTC. Translating it yields CASSLALAGESGYTF.

This clonotype has more than one count but fewer than ten. This rearrangement joins TRBV5-5 to TRBJ2-2; D is perhaps TRBD2 (5 bases). CDR1 and CDR2 from the germline V gene are SGHKS and YYEKEE (reference sequence). Between the trimmed V and J ends, which lost 4 bases and 6 bases, there was a span of 13 bases. The CDR3 extends over 14 amino acids. The CDR3 DNA reads TGTGCCAGCAGCCGAGGGTCGGTGGCCGGGGAGCTGTTTTTT. Amino acid sequence: CASSRGSVAGELFF.

The CDR3 region is CASSYRGPNYNEQFF. The CDR3 nucleotides read TGTGCCAGCAGTTACCGAGGACCGAACTACAATGAGCAGTTCTTC. The chain has TRBV6-2 or TRBV6-3 and TRBJ2-1; D is uncertain. Trimming stripped 2 bases from V and 3 bases from J, with 11 bases between. CDR3 length: 15 amino acids. Germline lookup yields CDR1 MNHEY and CDR2 SVGEGT.

This clonotype was recorded many times. This chain joins TRBV25-1 and TRBJ2-5; D assignment may be TRBD1 or TRBD2 (5 bases each). The CDR3 contains 16 residues. Germline CDR1 reads MGHDK; CDR2 reads SYGVNS. Trimming removed 2 bases from V and 5 bases from J, with 18 bases in between. The CDR3 bases are TGTGCCAGCAGTGAAACTGGGACGGGGCGTTGGGAGACCCAGTACTTC. Translation: CASSETGTGRWETQYF.

The chain has TRBV20-1 and TRBJ2-5; D uncertain. CDR1 and CDR2 (germline): DFQATT, SNEGSKA (reference sequence). CDR3 length: 13 amino acids. V dropped 1 base and J dropped 1 base, with 7 bases sitting between them. The CDR3 DNA sequence: TGCAGTGCTAGAGTTGACCCCCAAGAGACCCAGTACTTC. Translation: CSARVDPQETQYF.

The rearrangement joins TRBV20-1 to TRBJ2-7; possibly TRBD1 for D (6 bases). Deletions cut 5 bases from V and 0 bases from J, with 11 bases between. CDR1 DFQATT and CDR2 SNEGSKA come from the germline V gene (reference sequence). CDR3 length: 13 residues. The CDR3 here is CSARQASSYEQYF. CDR3 bases: TGCAGTGCTCGACAGGCCAGCTCCTACGAGCAGTACTTC.

About this clonotype itself: The junction differs from germline at one of its ends, possibly a read error. The chain links TRBV7-6 to TRBJ2-1; D is ambiguous. Germline V gives CDR1 SGHVS, CDR2 FNYEAQ. The CDR3 is 14 amino acids. The CDR3: CASSLSAWQDEQFF. The DNA for the CDR3 is TGTGCTAGCAGCTTATCGGCCTGGCAGGATGAGCAGTTCTTC. Complete variable domain (other parts from reference TRBV7-6 and TRBJ2-1): GAGVSQSPRYKVTKRGQDVALRCDPISGHVSLYWYRQALGQGPEFLTYFNYEAQQDKSGLPNDRFSAERPEGSISTLTIQRTEQRDSAMYRCASSLSAWQDEQFFGPGTRLTVL.

In this sample, this clonotype turned up many times. The chain links TRBV2 to TRBJ2-5, with D possibly being TRBD2 (6 bases). V was trimmed by 3 bases and J by 5 bases, leaving 10 bases between them. The CDR3 consists of 13 residues. The germline CDR1 and CDR2 sequences are SNHLY and FYNNEI. This CDR3 is CASSEGTYETQYF. CDR3 nucleotides: TGTGCCAGCAGTGAGGGGACTTACGAGACCCAGTACTTC.

The table lists this clonotype with many counts. This chain connects TRBV7-6 to TRBJ2-3, with a tentative D call TRBD1 (6 bases). With 5 bases removed from V and 6 bases from J, the gap between germline ends came to 9 bases. The CDR3 has 12 residues. Germline CDR1 and CDR2: SGHVS and FNYEAQ. CDR3 bases: TGTGCCAGCAGCCCTACAGGGGATACGCAGTATTTT. It translates to CASSPTGDTQYF.

Comments on this clonotype: At one boundary the junction diverges from the germline segment, which might be a read error. This chain links TRBV6-5 with TRBJ2-2, with 8 nucleotides matching TRBD1. Looked up from germline, CDR1 is MNHEY and CDR2 is SVGAGI. The CDR3 is made up of 13 amino acids. The CDR3 spells CARRYGQGGALFF. CDR3 coding DNA: TGTGCCCGCAGATACGGACAGGGCGGGGCGCTGTTTTTT.

This clonotype was recorded a few times. The rearrangement uses TRBV6-1 and TRBJ2-2, with D unresolved. The CDR3 covers 15 residues. Germline V CDR1 and CDR2: MNHNS, SASEGT. V gave up 0 bases and J gave up 4 bases, with 9 bases separating them. The CDR3 coding sequence is TGTGCCAGCAGTGAAGCGCGTCTATCCACCGGGGAGCTGTTTTTT. Protein product: CASSEARLSTGELFF.

This clonotype was counted a few times. The V call is TRBV19, the J call TRBJ1-1, with D perhaps TRBD1 (6 bases). The CDR3 consists of 13 residues. V dropped 9 bases and J dropped 8 bases, with 19 bases sitting between them. Germline CDR1 and CDR2: LNHDA and SQIVND (reference sequence). The chain's CDR3 is CASSGTKRFEAFF. The CDR3 region has the DNA TGTGCCAGCTCCGGGACAAAACGGTTCGAAGCTTTCTTT.

The V and J genes are TRBV4-1 and TRBJ2-6; D could derive from TRBD1 or TRBD2 (5 bases each). V lost 2 bases, J lost 0 bases, and 11 bases lay in between. Germline values: CDR1 MGHRA, CDR2 YSYEKL. The CDR3 contains 17 residues. For the CDR3, the DNA is TGCGCCAGCAGCCAACTGGGACCGATCTCTGGGGCCAACGTCCTGACTTTC. It encodes CASSQLGPISGANVLTF.

The chain is built from TRBV5-5 and TRBJ1-1, with D possibly being TRBD1 (5 bases). Looked up from germline, CDR1 is SGHKS and CDR2 is YYEKEE (reference sequence). The V and J ends lost 5 bases and 1 base respectively, with 9 bases between them. CDR3 size: 13 residues. The CDR3 loop is CASSRQSNTEAFF. The CDR3 DNA follows: TGTGCCAGCAGTCGACAGTCGAACACTGAAGCTTTCTTT.

This clonotype has at least ten counts. The J gene is TRBJ2-3, the V gene TRBV7-2; D may match TRBD1 or TRBD2 (5 bases each). V was pared by 1 base and J by 9 bases, with 17 bases between. The CDR3 runs 15 residues. From germline, CDR1 is SGHTA and CDR2 FQGNSA. CDR3 sequence (DNA): TGTGCCAGCAGCTTAGAGGGACGGCCGGTTGAAACGCAGTATTTT. Residues: CASSLEGRPVETQYF.

The V gene is TRBV15, the J gene TRBJ2-7; the D gene could be TRBD1 or TRBD2 (6 bases each). V was cut by 0 bases and J by 6 bases, with 15 bases left in between. The CDR3 totals 15 residues. Germline V CDR1 and CDR2: LNHNV, YYDKDF (reference sequence). As DNA, the CDR3 is TGTGCCACCAGCAGAGAGGGGGGCCTCTATAGCGAGCAGTACTTC. This translates into CATSREGGLYSEQYF.

This clonotype was counted a single time. The junction shows a germline mismatch at one end, possibly a read error. The CDR3 DNA is TGTGCCAGCAGAGGCAGGGCAAACAATGAGCAGTCCTTC. Residues: CASRGRANNEQSF. The J gene is TRBJ2-1, the V gene TRBV6-6, with a possible D match to TRBD1 (5 bases). Germline CDR1 and CDR2: MNHNY and SVGAGI (reference sequence). The CDR3 contains 13 residues.

The V gene is TRBV6-5, the J gene TRBJ2-7; 14 nucleotides agree with TRBD2. CDR3 size: 20 residues. Unmatched junction bases numbered 17, after V lost 4 bases and J lost 3 bases. The germline V gene encodes CDR1 MNHEY and CDR2 SVGAGI. CDR3 nucleotides: TGTGCCAGCAGTTCCGTTAGGACTAGCGGGGGGCGGCGAAAATACTACGAGCAGTACTTC. It is translated as CASSSVRTSGGRRKYYEQYF.